One and the same sample provided the 10 T cell receptor beta chains below, sequenced in a study of shared clonotypes between healthy human individuals. Clones were read by immunoSEQ multiplex PCR, and TCRdb kept only the in-frame ones, dropping some. The sample carries about 560,000 clones, around three quarters recorded once. The specimen was PBMCs. Source of these receptors: a woman in her thirties or forties in good health. Some clones in this sample may be carry-over from other donors' samples.

The chain couples TRBV13 to TRBJ1-1, with D hard to call. The germline V gene has CDR1 PRHDT and CDR2 FYEKMQ (reference sequence). The CDR3 has 14 amino acids. V lost 2 bases and J 3 bases, leaving 10 bases between the germline ends. CDR3 bases: TGTGCCAGCAGCTTACGGGCACCCGACACTGAAGCTTTCTTT. It specifies CASSLRAPDTEAFF. Based on the CDR3 plus reference TRBV13 and TRBJ1-1, the full variable domain is AAGVIQSPRHLIKEKRETATLKCYPIPRHDTVYWYQQGPGQDPQFLISFYEKMQSDKGSIPDRFSAQQFSDYHSELNMSSLELGDSALYFCASSLRAPDTEAFFGQGTRLTVV.

On this clone: A much larger clonotype is one base distant, so this may be a read error. This chain connects TRBV11-2 to TRBJ1-1, with D possibly TRBD1 on 5 matching bases. Trimming stripped 0 bases from V and 6 bases from J, with 14 bases between. In germline, CDR1 is SGHAT, CDR2 FQNNGV. The CDR3 loop spans 15 amino acids. CDR3 nucleotides: TGTGCCAGCAGCTTAGATCGGCAGGGTGACGCTGAAGCTTTCTTT. Translating gives CASSLDRQGDAEAFF.

With respect to this clone: One end of the junction varies from germline; a read error may be responsible. The rearrangement links TRBV7-2 to TRBJ2-5; TRBD1 aligns across 9 bases. The J call is doubtful: the DNA matches TRBJ2-7 better. Germline V gene lookup returns CDR1 SGHTA and CDR2 FQGNSA. The CDR3 has 13 amino acids. The CDR3 protein is CASSTNRGLEQYF. The CDR3 DNA reads TGTGCAAGCAGCACCAACAGGGGGCTCGAGCAGTACTTC.

There are many counts of this clone. This CDR3 is also generated by other DNA sequences in the sample. The chain couples TRBV11-2 to TRBJ2-2, with D possibly being TRBD1 (5 bases). Germline V gene sequence: CDR1 SGHAT, CDR2 FQNNGV. With 2 bases removed from V and 3 bases from J, the gap between germline ends came to 13 bases. This CDR3 spans 16 amino acids. CDR3 region: CASSLNPGRDTGELFF. CDR3 DNA: TGTGCCAGCAGCTTAAACCCAGGCAGGGACACCGGGGAGCTGTTTTTT.

This clone has just a few counts. The V gene is TRBV10-2, the J gene TRBJ1-2; D is unresolved. Germline values: CDR1 WSHSY, CDR2 SAAADI. The CDR3 is made up of 13 amino acids. The V end lost 8 bases, the J end lost 10 bases, and 20 bases lay between the germline ends. The CDR3 protein is CASALRPGDPYTF. CDR3 DNA sequence: TGCGCCAGCGCTCTTCGGCCCGGGGATCCCTACACCTTC.

V usage is TRBV28 and J usage is TRBJ1-2; a possible D gene is TRBD1 (6 bases). V was cut by 4 bases and J by 7 bases, with 13 bases left in between. Germline V gene data show CDR1 as MDHEN and CDR2 as SYDVKM. CDR3 length: 13 amino acids. CDR3 nucleotides: TGTGCCAGCAGTTCCGAGGACAGCGGTGGCTACACCTTC. This sequence encodes CASSSEDSGGYTF.

The chain links TRBV4-1 to TRBJ2-7; D unresolved. Germline V lookup: CDR1 MGHRA, CDR2 YSYEKL. Trimming left V 0 bases short and J 4 bases short, with 16 bases between. The CDR3 sequence is 16 residues long. The CDR3 DNA is TGCGCCAGCAGCCAAGAACCGCGGCACCAACCTTACGAGCAGTACTTC. This codes for CASSQEPRHQPYEQYF.

The chain couples TRBV10-3 to TRBJ2-1; 11 bases are shared with TRBD2. V gave up 6 bases and J gave up 8 bases; unmatched junction bases: 9. Germline assignment: CDR1 ENHRY and CDR2 SYGVKD. The CDR3 is made up of 15 amino acids. The CDR3 here is CAIRPGLADVDEQFF. The CDR3 DNA is TGTGCCATCAGACCGGGACTAGCGGATGTGGATGAGCAGTTCTTC.

This clone was detected only a few times. Other DNA variants within this sample encode the same CDR3. The rearrangement links TRBV5-1 to TRBJ1-1; D might be TRBD1 (5 bases). Trimming pared 2 bases from V and 3 bases from J, leaving 5 bases between. The CDR3 sequence is 12 residues long. Per the germline V gene, CDR1 is SGHRS and CDR2 is YFSETQ. The CDR3 spells CASSLGDTEAFF. CDR3 DNA sequence: TGCGCCAGCAGCTTAGGGGACACTGAAGCTTTCTTT. The full variable domain, its missing parts supplied by reference TRBV5-1 and TRBJ1-1, is KAGVTQTPRYLIKTRGQQVTLSCSPISGHRSVSWYQQTPGQGLQFLFEYFSETQRNKGNFPGRFSGRQFSNSRSEMNVSTLELGDSALYLCASSLGDTEAFFGQGTRLTVV.

The chain has TRBV7-8 and TRBJ1-5; TRBD1 is a possible D gene (5 bases). CDR1 is SGHVS and CDR2 is FQNEAQ in the germline V gene. The CDR3 covers 15 residues. Trimming removed 6 bases from V and 6 bases from J, with 18 bases in between. This CDR3 is CASSSSPGLGQPQHF. The CDR3 DNA sequence: TGTGCCAGCAGTTCATCCCCGGGGCTGGGTCAGCCCCAGCATTTT.